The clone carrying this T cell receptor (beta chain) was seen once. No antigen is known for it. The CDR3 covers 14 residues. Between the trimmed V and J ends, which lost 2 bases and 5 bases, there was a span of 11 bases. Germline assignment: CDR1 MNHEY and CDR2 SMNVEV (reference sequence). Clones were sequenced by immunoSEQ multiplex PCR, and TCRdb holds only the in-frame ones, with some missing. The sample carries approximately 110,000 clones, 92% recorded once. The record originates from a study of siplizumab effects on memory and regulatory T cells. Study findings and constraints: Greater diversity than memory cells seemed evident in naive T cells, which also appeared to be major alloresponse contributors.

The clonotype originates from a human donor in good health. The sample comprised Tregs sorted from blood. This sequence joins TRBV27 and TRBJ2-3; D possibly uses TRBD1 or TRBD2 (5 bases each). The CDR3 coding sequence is TGTGCCAGCAGTTTAGGGTGGGGGATAGATACGCAGTATTTT. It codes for CASSLGWGIDTQYF.